The 21 T cell receptor beta chains below were found in one sample sequenced in a study of T cell repertoires in aging, cancer and after chemotherapy. Amplification of TCR beta used genomic DNA extracted from peripheral blood. Multiplex touch-down PCR with TRB-A/B primers amplified rearranged V-D-J TRB sequences. TCRdb processed the multiplex PCR reads anew with MiXCR; each CDR3 protein has one entry. This sample has under 4,000 distinct CDR3 sequences, with under 25% found just once. Sample: blood. The receptor set was obtained from a human donor with a blood cancer.

This clonotype was counted once. The rearrangement joins TRBV7-2 to TRBJ1-1, with D hard to call. Trimming took 1 base from V and 9 from J, leaving 6 bases between them. This CDR3 has 11 residues. Germline assignment: CDR1 SGHTA and CDR2 FQGNSA. CDR3 sequence: CASSLGDQAFF. The CDR3 DNA reads as TGTGCCAGCAGCTTAGGCGACCAAGCTTTCTTT.

This clonotype was seen more than once but under ten times. The genes are TRBV4-2 and TRBJ2-7; 7 positions agree with TRBD2. The CDR3 has 16 amino acids. Looked up from germline, CDR1 is LGHNA and CDR2 is YNFKEQ. With V trimmed by 0 bases and J by 2 bases, 7 bases remained unmatched. CDR3 nucleotide sequence: TGTGCCAGCAGCCAAGATCTAACGGCGGGGGCCTACGAGCAGTACTTC. Its translation is CASSQDLTAGAYEQYF.

This clonotype is labeled medium-sized (0.01 to 0.1%). The rearrangement uses TRBV6-5 and TRBJ2-6; D might be TRBD1 (5 bases). This CDR3 spans 16 amino acids. The V and J ends lost 2 bases and 3 bases respectively, with 11 bases between them. Per the germline V gene, CDR1 is MNHEY and CDR2 is SVGAGI. The CDR3 DNA reads TGTGCCAGCAGTTACGATGTAGGGGATGGGGCCAACGTCCTGACTTTC. Translation: CASSYDVGDGANVLTF.

This rearrangement joins TRBV10-1 to TRBJ2-1, with 8 bases that match TRBD2. Trimming cost V 4 bases and J 3 bases; bases outside gene matches: 2. The germline V gene encodes CDR1 WNHNN and CDR2 SYGVQD (reference sequence). The CDR3 loop spans 14 amino acids. The CDR3 sequence is CASSAGTSYNEQFF. In DNA form, the CDR3 reads TGCGCCAGCAGTGCCGGGACTAGCTACAATGAGCAGTTCTTC.

This clonotype was counted between two and nine times. The chain couples TRBV7-2 to TRBJ1-5; TRBD1 agrees at 7 bases. Germline CDR1 SGHTA, CDR2 FQGNSA. The CDR3 has 15 amino acids. Trimming cost V 5 bases and J 4 bases; bases outside gene matches: 8. This chain's CDR3 is CASSPDRVPNQPQHF. Written as DNA, the CDR3 is TGTGCCAGCAGCCCAGACAGGGTCCCAAATCAGCCCCAGCATTTT.

The gene calls are TRBV18 and TRBJ1-1, with 7 bases lining up with TRBD1. Germline loops: CDR1 KGHSH, CDR2 LQKENI. There are 13 residues in the CDR3. V was clipped by 2 bases and J by 5 bases; unmatched bases: 2. For the CDR3, the DNA is TGTGCCAGCTCACCAAGACAGGGAACTGAAGCTTTCTTT. This translates into CASSPRQGTEAFF.

As concerns this clonotype: One end of the junction does not line up with germline, which may come from a read error. Here the CDR3 DNA reads TGCGCCAGCAGCCAAGTAGGGTCCAGGGAAGGAGGCTACACCTTC. It encodes CASSQVGSREGGYTF. The chain is built from TRBV4-2 and TRBJ1-2, with a weak D call TRBD1 (5 bases). CDR3 size: 15 residues. Germline-derived CDR1 and CDR2 are LGHNA and YNFKEQ.

In this sample, this clonotype is medium-sized. This sequence joins TRBV6-1 and TRBJ1-1, with D hard to call. V was pared by 2 bases and J by 3 bases, with 13 bases between. The CDR3 consists of 15 residues. Germline V gives CDR1 MNHNS, CDR2 SASEGT. CDR3 loop: CASSESLGRDTEAFF. The CDR3 DNA follows: TGTGCCAGCAGTGAAAGCTTAGGGAGGGACACTGAAGCTTTCTTT.

This clonotype is labeled medium-sized. V usage is TRBV19 and J usage is TRBJ1-5; D might be TRBD1 (6 bases). Trimming stripped 4 bases from V and 0 bases from J, with 10 bases between. Germline V CDR1 and CDR2: LNHDA, SQIVND (reference sequence). This CDR3 has 15 residues. Written as DNA, the CDR3 is TGTGCCAGTAGTAACAGGGAGGGTAGCAATCAGCCCCAGCATTTT. It specifies CASSNREGSNQPQHF. The whole variable domain, filled in from reference TRBV19 and TRBJ1-5, reads DGGITQSPKYLFRKEGQNVTLSCEQNLNHDAMYWYRQDPGQGLRLIYYSQIVNDFQKGDIAEGYSVSREKKESFPLTVTSAQKNPTAFYLCASSNREGSNQPQHFGDGTRLSIL.

The chain joins TRBV2 to TRBJ2-1; no definite D call. The CDR3 totals 11 residues. V was clipped by 2 bases and J by 13 bases, with 9 bases between them. Germline V gene lookup returns CDR1 SNHLY and CDR2 FYNNEI. This chain's CDR3 is CASSEYQDQFF. The CDR3 coding sequence is TGTGCCAGCAGTGAATACCAGGATCAGTTCTTC.

This clonotype was found once. The V and J genes are TRBV5-1 and TRBJ1-5; D is unclear. This CDR3 has 14 residues. V dropped 0 bases and J dropped 0 bases, with 4 bases sitting between them. Germline CDR1 and CDR2: SGHRS and YFSETQ. In DNA form, the CDR3 reads TGCGCCAGCAGCTTGGAGGGTAGCAATCAGCCCCAGCATTTT. Translation gives CASSLEGSNQPQHF.

This clonotype was observed a few times. The chain employs TRBV4-2 and TRBJ1-5; 10 nucleotides align to TRBD1. The junction had 4 bases not matched to a gene; V was cut back by 1 base and J by 10 bases. The length of the CDR3 is 14 residues. Per the germline V gene, CDR1 is LGHNA and CDR2 is YNFKEQ. CDR3 in amino acids: CASSQGDRGEPQHF. The CDR3 nucleotides read TGTGCCAGCAGCCAAGGGGACAGGGGAGAACCCCAGCATTTT.

With regard to this clonotype: This clone may be a read error of a much larger clone one base away. The rearrangement uses TRBV19 and TRBJ2-3; 9 bases map to TRBD2. Germline V gives CDR1 LNHDA, CDR2 SQIVND (reference sequence). This CDR3 contains 15 residues. CDR3 sequence reads: CTSSPSGAGGDTQYF. The CDR3 region has the DNA TGTACCAGTAGTCCGTCAGGAGCGGGGGGAGATACGCAGTATTTT.

This clonotype was seen only a few times. This chain joins TRBV20-1 and TRBJ2-1, with D hard to call. CDR3 size: 14 residues. Germline assignment: CDR1 DFQATT and CDR2 SNEGSKA (reference sequence). This CDR3 reads CRDPSELGYNEQFF. The CDR3 nucleotides are TGCAGGGACCCCTCAGAGTTGGGATACAATGAGCAGTTCTTC.

This clonotype was found a few times. The CDR3 sequence: CASSQEGYPGELFF. The DNA of the CDR3 is TGTGCCAGCAGCCAAGAGGGGTACCCCGGGGAGCTGTTTTTT. The chain is built from TRBV4-2 and TRBJ2-2; D is uncertain. Trimming removed 0 bases at V and 6 bases at J, with 8 bases between. This CDR3 is 14 amino acids long. Germline CDR1 is LGHNA and CDR2 is YNFKEQ.

The CDR3, as DNA: TGTGCCAGCAGCTCCGGGACAGCGTCCTACGAGCAGTACTTC. The encoded protein is CASSSGTASYEQYF. The V call is TRBV9, the J call TRBJ2-7; TRBD1 matches 7 bases. This CDR3 region has 14 residues. Germline lookup yields CDR1 SGDLS and CDR2 YYNGEE. Trimming at V came to 4 bases and at J to 1 base, leaving 5 bases not matched to a gene.

In this sample, this clonotype turned up a few times. This chain joins TRBV7-6 and TRBJ1-3; D is possibly TRBD1 (5 bases). The CDR3 sequence is 17 residues long. The germline V gene encodes CDR1 SGHVS and CDR2 FNYEAQ. V lost 5 bases and J 0 bases, leaving 17 bases between the germline ends. The CDR3: CASSPGTLGLSGNTIYF. As DNA, the CDR3 is TGTGCCAGCAGCCCGGGGACCCTAGGGCTCTCTGGAAACACCATATATTTT. Looking up the rest from reference TRBV7-6 and TRBJ1-3 gives the full variable domain: GAGVSQSPRYKVTKRGQDVALRCDPISGHVSLYWYRQALGQGPEFLTYFNYEAQQDKSGLPNDRFSAERPEGSISTLTIQRTEQRDSAMYRCASSPGTLGLSGNTIYFGEGSWLTVV.

V and J are TRBV19 and TRBJ2-5; D might be TRBD1 (6 bases). This CDR3 is 14 amino acids long. V was cut by 5 bases and J by 0 bases, with 10 bases left in between. CDR1 and CDR2 (germline): LNHDA, SQIVND (reference sequence). The CDR3 DNA is TGTGCCAGTAGTTGGAACAGGGACCAAGAGACCCAGTACTTC. Translated: CASSWNRDQETQYF.

This clonotype qualifies as medium-sized (0.01 to 0.1%). The rearrangement joins TRBV20-1 to TRBJ1-1, with 7 bases lining up with TRBD1. This CDR3 comprises 13 residues. In germline, CDR1 is DFQATT, CDR2 SNEGSKA (reference sequence). J was trimmed by 2 bases and V by 6 bases; bases with no gene match: 6. CDR3 nucleotide sequence: TGCAGTGCCAGGGGGGGAGGAAACACTGAAGCTTTCTTT. This translates into CSARGGGNTEAFF.

By proportion, this clonotype is medium-sized. The rearrangement uses TRBV12-3 or TRBV12-4 and TRBJ1-5, with no clear D. CDR3 length: 15 amino acids. The ends were cut back, 10 bases at V and 6 bases at J, with 22 bases in the middle. The CDR3 DNA sequence: TGTGCCACACAACATCGGAGAGACATGGGTCAGCCCCAGCATTTT. As protein: CATQHRRDMGQPQHF.

By share, this clonotype counts as medium-sized. The V call is TRBV27, the J call TRBJ1-2; 8 positions match TRBD1. Germline V lookup: CDR1 MNHEY, CDR2 SMNVEV (reference sequence). Germline trimming cut 3 bases from V and 8 bases from J; bases unmatched to any gene: 8. This CDR3 region has 14 residues. CDR3 bases: TGTGCCAGCAGTTTTGGACAGGGATTTGGAGGCTACACCTTC. As protein: CASSFGQGFGGYTF.